This T cell receptor beta chain was profiled in a study of cytomegalovirus exposure and HLA in healthy donors. The CDR3 is 12 residues long. Trimming left V 7 bases short and J 2 bases short, with 8 bases between. CDR1 is MDHEN, CDR2 SYDVKM, per germline. Use of 60 Vbeta and 13 Jbeta primers characterized the PCR. TCRdb's copy holds only in-frame clones and misses some; the assay was immunoSEQ multiplex PCR. The data contain some 150,000 clones, 87% of them singletons. On this clone itself: Its antigen is unknown.

Study-level results: A later examination showed that TCR association rates differed by HLA locus, with DRB1 most and HLA-C fewest.

The chain recombines TRBV28 with TRBJ1-1; D ambiguous. The receptor was derived from a woman in her thirties in good health and CMV-seronegative. Sequenced material: PBMCs. The CDR3, as DNA: TGTGCCAGCACCCTCCTAAACACTGAAGCTTTCTTT. As protein: CASTLLNTEAFF.